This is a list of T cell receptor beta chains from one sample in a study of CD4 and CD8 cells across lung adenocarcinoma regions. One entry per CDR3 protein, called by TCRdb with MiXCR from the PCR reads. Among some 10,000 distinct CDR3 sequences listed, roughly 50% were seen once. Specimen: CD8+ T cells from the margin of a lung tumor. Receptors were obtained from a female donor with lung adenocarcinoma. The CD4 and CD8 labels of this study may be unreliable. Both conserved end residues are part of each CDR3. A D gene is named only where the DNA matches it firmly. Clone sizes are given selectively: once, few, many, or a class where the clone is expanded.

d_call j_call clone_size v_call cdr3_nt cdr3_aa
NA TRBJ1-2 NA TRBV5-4 TGTGCCAGCAGCTCTCCGAGTTCGACTAACTATGGCTACACCTTC CASSSPSSTNYGYTF
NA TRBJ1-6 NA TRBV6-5 TGTGCCAGCAGTTCTCTGATACCGCCAGGGGTGAATTCACCCCTCCACTTT CASSSLIPPGVNSPLHF
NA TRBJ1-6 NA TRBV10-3 TGTGCCATCAGTGAGTCGATCCAGAATTCACCCCTCCACTTT CAISESIQNSPLHF
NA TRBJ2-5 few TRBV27 TGTGCCGGCCGTGCTCAAGATACCCAGTACTTC CAGRAQDTQYF
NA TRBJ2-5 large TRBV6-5 TGTGCCAGCAGTTACTCGAGCTTCGAGACCCAGTACTTC CASSYSSFETQYF
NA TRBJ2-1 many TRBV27 TGTGCCAGCAGCGACCTCCAGGGCCTAAACAATGAGCAGTTCTTC CASSDLQGLNNEQFF
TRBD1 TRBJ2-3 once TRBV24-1 TGTGCCACCAGGGGGGCTGGACAGGGGGAAGGAGATACGCAGTATTTT CATRGAGQGEGDTQYF
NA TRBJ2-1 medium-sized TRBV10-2 TGCGCCAGCAGTGAGCTGGGGAGCAATGAGCAGTTCTTC CASSELGSNEQFF
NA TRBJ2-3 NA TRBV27 TGTGCCAGCAGGCAGCGGGTCGGACACCAAGATACCCAGTATTTT CASRQRVGHQDTQYF
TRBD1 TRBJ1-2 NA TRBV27 TGTGCCAGCAGTTTAGGGCCAGGGGGGAATGGCTACACCTTC CASSLGPGGNGYTF
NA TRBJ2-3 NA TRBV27 TGTGCCAGCGCGGACCGGATCCCAGAGACGCAGTATTTT CASADRIPETQYF
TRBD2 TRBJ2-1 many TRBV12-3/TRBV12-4 TGTGCCAGCTCAAAAATAGCGGGGGTTAACAATGAGCAGTTCTTC CASSKIAGVNNEQFF
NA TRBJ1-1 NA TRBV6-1 TGTGCCAGCACGCGGGATATGAACACTGAAGCTTTCTTT CASTRDMNTEAFF
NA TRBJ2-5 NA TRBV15 TGTGCCACCAGCAGAGAGGAGGAGACCCAGTACTTC CATSREEETQYF
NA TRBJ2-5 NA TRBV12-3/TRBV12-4 TGTGCCAGCAGTGCGGTCGGTGACCAAGAGACCCAGTACTTC CASSAVGDQETQYF
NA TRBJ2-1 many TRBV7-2 TGTGCCAGCAGCGCCCAGGGTGGTGTTTCCTACAATGAGCAGTTCTTC CASSAQGGVSYNEQFF
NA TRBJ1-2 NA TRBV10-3 TGTGCTGGATCCGGGAATACCTTCTATGGCTACACCTTC CAGSGNTFYGYTF
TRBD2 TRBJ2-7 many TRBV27 TGTGCCAGCAGTTTTGTAGCGGGAGGGCTCGAGCAGTACTTC CASSFVAGGLEQYF
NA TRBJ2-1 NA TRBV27 TGTGCCAGCAGACCCGACCCCTATCTCTACAATGAGCAGTATTTC CASRPDPYLYNEQYF
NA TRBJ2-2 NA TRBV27 TGTGCCACCCGGCGGGGCCTCCCGGGGACGAGCACCGGGGCGCTGTTTTTT CATRRGLPGTSTGALFF
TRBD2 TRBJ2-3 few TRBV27 TGTGCGGGCAGCGGGGGCCGGGACCAAGATACCCAGTATTTT CAGSGGRDQDTQYF
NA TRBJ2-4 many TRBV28 TGTGCCAGCAGCCCCCCGGAACAAAACATTCAGTACTTC CASSPPEQNIQYF
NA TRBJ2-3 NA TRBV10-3 TGTGCCATCAGTGCGGGACTCGGGGGCCGCGCCCCAGAGACGCAGTATTTT CAISAGLGGRAPETQYF
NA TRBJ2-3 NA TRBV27 TGTGCCAGCAGTTGGCAAGGGCTCTTT CASSWQGLF
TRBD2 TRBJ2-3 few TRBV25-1 TGTGCCAGCAGACTAGCGGGTACCACAGATACGCAGTATTTT CASRLAGTTDTQYF
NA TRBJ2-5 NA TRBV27 TGTGCCAGCGGGGCAGCCTTTGGGACCCAGTACTTC CASGAAFGTQYF
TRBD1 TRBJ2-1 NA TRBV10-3 TGTGCCATCACCCCGGGACAGGGCCACAATGAGCAGTTCTTC CAITPGQGHNEQFF
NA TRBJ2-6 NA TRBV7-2 TGTGCCAGCAGCGGCAGGGGTGGAAGCTCTGGGGCCAACGTCCTGACTTTC CASSGRGGSSGANVLTF
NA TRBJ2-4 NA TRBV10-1 TGCGGCGGCAAGGTCAGGCAAGACAAAAACATGCAGTACTTC CGGKVRQDKNMQYF
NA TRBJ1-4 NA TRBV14 TGTGCCAGCAGCCCTCATTCACAGGCTCTTAATGAAAAACTGTTTTTT CASSPHSQALNEKLFF
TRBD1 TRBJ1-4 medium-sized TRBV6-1 TGTGCCAGCAGTGTAGACAGGGGGAATCGACTGTTTTTT CASSVDRGNRLFF
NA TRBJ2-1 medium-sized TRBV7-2 TGTGCCAGCAGGGGGGACTTACTCTACAATGAGCAGTTCTTC CASRGDLLYNEQFF
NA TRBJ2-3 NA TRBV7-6 TGTGCCAGCAGCACCCCGGGAGAGTTAGATACGCAGTATTTT CASSTPGELDTQYF
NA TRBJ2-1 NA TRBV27 TGTGCCAGCAGTTTAGCCGGGCCCAATGAGCAGTTCTTC CASSLAGPNEQFF
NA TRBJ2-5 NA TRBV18 TGTGCCAGCTCACCACCGGTCATAAGGGAGACCCAGTACTTC CASSPPVIRETQYF
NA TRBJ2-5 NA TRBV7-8 TGTGCGAGCACCGCGGGCGCTAGCCAAGAGACGCAGTATTTC CASTAGASQETQYF
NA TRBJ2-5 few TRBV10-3 TGTGCCATCTCACCCTCGGGCTACCAAGAGACCCAGTACTTC CAISPSGYQETQYF
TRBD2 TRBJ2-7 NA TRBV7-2 TGTGCCAACAGGCCTACTAGCGGGACGGGGGGTTACAAGCAGTACTTC CANRPTSGTGGYKQYF
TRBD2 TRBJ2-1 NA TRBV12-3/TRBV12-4 TGTGCCAGCAGTTTCGGGACTACCCCCTTCTTC CASSFGTTPFF
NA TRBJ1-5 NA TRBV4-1 TGCGCCAGCAGCCAAGAAAGGCAGGGCGTGAAGAGGCCCCAGCATTTT CASSQERQGVKRPQHF
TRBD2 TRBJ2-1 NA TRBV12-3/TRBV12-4 TGTGCCAGTCGTGGGACTAGCGGGACGTTAGAGCAGTTCTTC CASRGTSGTLEQFF